This T cell receptor beta chain came from a study of blood T cell repertoires in COVID-19. Background on the study: Material from acute and convalescent COVID-19 was sourced from the United States, Italy and Spain. The cDNA or gDNA used as material had been derived from T cells, B-cell-depleted T cells, or PBMCs.

The germline V gene has CDR1 SGHNT and CDR2 YYREEE (reference sequence). This CDR3 spans 16 amino acids. V gave up 4 bases and J gave up 5 bases; unmatched junction bases: 9. Original analysis: Reference gene primer amplification gave nucleated cell count estimates. TCRdb's table, derived via immunoSEQ multiplex PCR, lists solely in-frame clones and lacks some. V and J calls and clone size are those listed in that table; D and trimming were worked out from the DNA. The sample has roughly 25,000 clones, around 93% seen once. The receptor comes from a human donor in a cohort sampled during active COVID-19. The chain couples TRBV5-4 to TRBJ2-2; TRBD2 aligns across 9 bases. The specimen was peripheral blood. DNA for the CDR3: TGTGCCAGCAGCCCCATGGGACTAGCCGGGACCGGGGAGCTGTTTTTT. This encodes CASSPMGLAGTGELFF. Using reference TRBV5-4 and TRBJ2-2 for the parts outside the CDR3, the full variable domain is ETGVTQSPTHLIKTRGQQVTLRCSSQSGHNTVSWYQQALGQGPQFIFQYYREEENGRGNFPPRFSGLQFPNYSSELNVNALELDDSALYLCASSPMGLAGTGELFFGEGSRLTVL.